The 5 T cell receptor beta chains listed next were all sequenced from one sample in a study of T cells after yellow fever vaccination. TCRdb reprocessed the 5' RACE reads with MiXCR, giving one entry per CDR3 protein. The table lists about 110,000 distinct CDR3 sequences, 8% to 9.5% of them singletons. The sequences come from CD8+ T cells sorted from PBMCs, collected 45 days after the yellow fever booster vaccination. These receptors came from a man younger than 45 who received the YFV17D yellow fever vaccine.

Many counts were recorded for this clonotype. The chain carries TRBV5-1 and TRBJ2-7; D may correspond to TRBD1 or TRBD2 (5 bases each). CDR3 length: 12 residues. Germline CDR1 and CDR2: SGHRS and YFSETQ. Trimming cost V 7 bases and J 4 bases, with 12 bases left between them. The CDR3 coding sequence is TGCGCCAGCCGGGACGAGACGTACGAGCAGTACTTC. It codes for CASRDETYEQYF.

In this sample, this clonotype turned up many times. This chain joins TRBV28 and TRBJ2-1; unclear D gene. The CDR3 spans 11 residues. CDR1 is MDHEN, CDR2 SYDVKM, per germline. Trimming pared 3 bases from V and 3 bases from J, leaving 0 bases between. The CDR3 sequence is CASSFYNEQFF. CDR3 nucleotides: TGTGCCAGCAGTTTCTACAATGAGCAGTTCTTC.

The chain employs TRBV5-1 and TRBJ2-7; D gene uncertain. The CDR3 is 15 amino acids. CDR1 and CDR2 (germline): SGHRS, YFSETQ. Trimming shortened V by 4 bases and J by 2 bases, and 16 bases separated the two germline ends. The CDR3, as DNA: TGCGCCAGCAGCCTTACCCCGCTCGCCACCTACGAGCAGTACTTC. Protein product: CASSLTPLATYEQYF.

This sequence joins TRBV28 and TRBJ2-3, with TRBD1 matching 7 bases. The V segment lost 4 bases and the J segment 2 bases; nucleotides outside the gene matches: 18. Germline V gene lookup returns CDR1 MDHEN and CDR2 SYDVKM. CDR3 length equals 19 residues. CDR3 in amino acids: CASSYPPTGTGALTDTQYF. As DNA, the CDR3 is TGTGCCAGCAGTTATCCCCCCACTGGTACAGGGGCCCTCACAGATACGCAGTATTTT.

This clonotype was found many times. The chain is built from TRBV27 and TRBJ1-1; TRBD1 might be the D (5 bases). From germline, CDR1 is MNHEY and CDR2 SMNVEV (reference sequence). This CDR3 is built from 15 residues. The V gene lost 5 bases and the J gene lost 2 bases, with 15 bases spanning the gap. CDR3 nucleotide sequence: TGTGCCAGCAGTCTAACTGGGACGGCAAACACTGAAGCTTTCTTT. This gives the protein CASSLTGTANTEAFF.